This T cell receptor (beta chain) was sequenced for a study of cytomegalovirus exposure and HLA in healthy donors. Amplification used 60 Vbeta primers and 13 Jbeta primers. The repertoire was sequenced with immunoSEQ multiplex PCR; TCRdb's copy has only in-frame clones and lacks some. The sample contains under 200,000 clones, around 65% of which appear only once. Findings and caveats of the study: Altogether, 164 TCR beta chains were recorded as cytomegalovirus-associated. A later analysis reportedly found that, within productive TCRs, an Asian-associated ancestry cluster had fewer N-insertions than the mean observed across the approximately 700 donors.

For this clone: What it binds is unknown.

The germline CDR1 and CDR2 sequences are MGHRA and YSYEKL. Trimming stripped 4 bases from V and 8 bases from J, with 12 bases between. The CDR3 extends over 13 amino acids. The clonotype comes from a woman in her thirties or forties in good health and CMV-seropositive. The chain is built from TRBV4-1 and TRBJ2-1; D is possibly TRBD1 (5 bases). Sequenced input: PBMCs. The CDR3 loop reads CASSLQGRDEQFF. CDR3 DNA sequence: TGCGCCAGCAGCCTCCAGGGCCGCGATGAGCAGTTCTTC.